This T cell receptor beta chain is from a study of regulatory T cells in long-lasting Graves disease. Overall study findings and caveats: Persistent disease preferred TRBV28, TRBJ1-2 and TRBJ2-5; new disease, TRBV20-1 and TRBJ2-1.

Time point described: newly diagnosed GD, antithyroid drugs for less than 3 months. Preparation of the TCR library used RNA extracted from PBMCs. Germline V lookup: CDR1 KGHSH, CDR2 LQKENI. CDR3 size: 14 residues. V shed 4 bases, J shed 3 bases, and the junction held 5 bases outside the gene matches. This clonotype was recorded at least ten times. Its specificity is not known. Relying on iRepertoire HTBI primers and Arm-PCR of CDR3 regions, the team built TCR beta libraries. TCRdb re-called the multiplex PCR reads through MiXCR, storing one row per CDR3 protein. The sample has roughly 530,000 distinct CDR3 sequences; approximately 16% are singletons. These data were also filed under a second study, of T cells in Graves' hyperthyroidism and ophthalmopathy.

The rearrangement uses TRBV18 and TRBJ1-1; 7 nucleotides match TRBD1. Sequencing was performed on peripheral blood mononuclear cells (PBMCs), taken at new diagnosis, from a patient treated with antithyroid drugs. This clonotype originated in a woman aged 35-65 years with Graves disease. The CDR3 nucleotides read TGTGCCAGCTCACAGGGGGCATCGGACACTGAAGCTTTCTTT. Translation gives CASSQGASDTEAFF.